This entry lists 10 T cell receptor beta chains sequenced from one sample in a study of blood T cells in healthy people across ages. Through a sample-barcoded 5' primer and a J-beta primer mix, a second PCR was run for roughly 7 to 11 cycles. MiXCR, run by TCRdb on the 5' RACE reads, gives a single entry per CDR3 protein. The sample has hundreds of thousands of distinct CDR3 sequences, approximately 40% seen once. The material sequenced was blood. These receptors all stem from an elderly man in good health.

In regard to this clonotype: This may come from a read error, since a much larger clone is one base off. This rearrangement joins TRBV4-2 to TRBJ2-3; D is possibly TRBD1 (5 bases). The CDR3 spans 17 residues. The germline CDR1 and CDR2 sequences are LGHNA and YNFKEQ. The V end lost 0 bases, the J end lost 1 base, and 14 bases lay between the germline ends. The CDR3, as DNA: TGTGCCAGCAGCCAAGAATACGGACAAGGAGGCACAGATACGCAGTATTTT. Protein product: CASSQEYGQGGTDTQYF.

This clonotype has a handful of counts. The V call is TRBV12-3 or TRBV12-4, the J call TRBJ2-7; TRBD1 matches at 8 bases. This CDR3 spans 13 amino acids. With 4 bases clipped from V and 4 bases from J, the junction kept 3 bases outside the gene matches. The CDR3 loop is CASSWTGRYEQYF. CDR3 bases: TGTGCCAGCAGTTGGACAGGGAGGTACGAGCAGTACTTC.

This clonotype was recorded a few times. The chain combines TRBV4-3 with TRBJ2-1, with TRBD2 identical over 7 bases. V dropped 1 base and J dropped 1; count of bases not matched to a gene: 7. Germline CDR1 and CDR2: LGHNA and YSLEER. The CDR3 is 17 residues long. The CDR3, as DNA: TGCGCCAGCAGCCAAGGTCGAGCGGGACGTTCCTACAATGAGCAGTTCTTC. Protein sequence: CASSQGRAGRSYNEQFF.

V is TRBV12-3 or TRBV12-4 and J is TRBJ2-4; D gene uncertain. The J call may be mistaken, given a closer DNA end match to TRBJ2-7. The CDR3 runs 10 residues. DNA for the CDR3: TGTGCCAGCTTCCTCCGCGAGCAGTACTTC. Translation: CASFLREQYF.

This clonotype has a handful of counts. The rearrangement links TRBV6-2 or TRBV6-3 to TRBJ2-1; D gene unclear. With 5 bases removed from V and 5 bases from J, the gap between germline ends came to 19 bases. The CDR3 totals 16 residues. Germline V CDR1 and CDR2: MNHEY, SVGEGT. The CDR3 here is CASSNPGFDLDNEQFF. CDR3 DNA: TGTGCCAGCAGTAATCCGGGCTTCGACCTGGACAATGAGCAGTTCTTC.

DNA for the CDR3: TGTGCCAGCAGTGAAGCCGGACCCGTCAGCTCCTACGAGCAGTACTTC. Translation: CASSEAGPVSSYEQYF. The V call is TRBV6-1, the J call TRBJ2-7; unclear D gene. The CDR3 runs 16 residues. CDR1 and CDR2 from the germline V gene are MNHNS and SASEGT. Trimming removed 0 bases at V and 0 bases at J, with 12 bases between.

V gene TRBV20-1 combines with J gene TRBJ2-1; 9 bases align to TRBD2. Germline CDR1 DFQATT, CDR2 SNEGSKA (reference sequence). CDR3 length: 14 amino acids. With 1 base clipped from V and 6 bases from J, the junction kept 4 bases outside the gene matches. CDR3 nucleotide sequence: TGCAGTGCTAGAGGAGGCGGGAGGGTCAATGAGCAGTTCTTC. This codes for CSARGGGRVNEQFF.

The chain recombines TRBV5-1 with TRBJ2-1, with TRBD1 identical over 7 bases. In germline, CDR1 is SGHRS, CDR2 YFSETQ. V dropped 2 bases and J dropped 8; count of bases not matched to a gene: 10. The CDR3 is made up of 15 amino acids. The CDR3 DNA follows: TGCGCCAGCAGCTTAGGTAGGGGGCTGGGGGATGAGCAGTTCTTC. This gives the protein CASSLGRGLGDEQFF. Looking up the rest from reference TRBV5-1 and TRBJ2-1 gives the full variable domain: KAGVTQTPRYLIKTRGQQVTLSCSPISGHRSVSWYQQTPGQGLQFLFEYFSETQRNKGNFPGRFSGRQFSNSRSEMNVSTLELGDSALYLCASSLGRGLGDEQFFGPGTRLTVL.

The chain couples TRBV10-3 to TRBJ2-1, with TRBD1 matching 8 bases. Germline V gives CDR1 ENHRY, CDR2 SYGVKD. The CDR3 has 13 residues. Losses at the gene ends were 6 bases for V and 9 bases for J; bases not matched to a gene: 7. The CDR3 protein is CAIRGTGGFEQFF. The DNA of the CDR3 is TGTGCCATCAGAGGGACAGGCGGCTTTGAGCAGTTCTTC.

This chain uses TRBV6-5 with TRBJ2-5; 7 bases fit TRBD2. The germline V gene encodes CDR1 MNHEY and CDR2 SVGAGI. Germline trimming cut 0 bases from V and 4 bases from J; bases unmatched to any gene: 8. The CDR3 loop spans 16 amino acids. Here the CDR3 DNA reads TGTGCCAGCAGTTACTCTGGCGGGAGTCGAGGAGAGACCCAGTACTTC. Its protein product is CASSYSGGSRGETQYF.